Each of the 4 T cell receptor beta chains below was sequenced from the same sample in a study of control samples from healthy donors and cancer patients. Data came from immunoSEQ multiplex PCR; TCRdb stores just in-frame clones and leaves some out. The data show about 160,000 clones, about 90% seen once. Sequencing was performed on blood. The receptors derive from a man in his thirties or forties in good health.

Only a few counts were recorded for this clone. V gene TRBV5-1 combines with J gene TRBJ1-4, with D hard to call. Germline CDR1 and CDR2: SGHRS and YFSETQ. V dropped 5 bases and J dropped 0 bases, with 11 bases sitting between them. The CDR3 totals 15 residues. CDR3 nucleotides: TGCGCCAGCAGGTTTCTGGGGTCAACTAATGAAAAACTGTTTTTT. Translation gives CASRFLGSTNEKLFF.

The chain uses TRBV6-5 and TRBJ1-5, with 7 positions matching TRBD1. The germline V gene has CDR1 MNHEY and CDR2 SVGAGI. This CDR3 is 15 amino acids long. V shed 2 bases, J shed 5 bases, and the junction held 6 bases outside the gene matches. Here the CDR3 reads CASSYGTDLYQPQHF. CDR3 nucleotides: TGTGCCAGCAGTTACGGGACAGACTTATATCAGCCCCAGCATTTT.

The chain joins TRBV4-1 to TRBJ2-7, with 9 bases lining up with TRBD2. In germline, CDR1 is MGHRA, CDR2 YSYEKL. This CDR3 contains 14 residues. With V trimmed by 2 bases and J by 4 bases, 3 bases remained unmatched. This CDR3 reads CASSQRAGGYEQYF. DNA for the CDR3: TGCGCCAGCAGCCAACGCGCGGGAGGGTACGAGCAGTACTTC.

This rearrangement joins TRBV2 to TRBJ2-2; D perhaps matches TRBD1 (6 bases). With 7 bases removed from V and 11 bases from J, the gap between germline ends came to 20 bases. Germline V gene lookup returns CDR1 SNHLY and CDR2 FYNNEI. The CDR3 has 14 amino acids. DNA of the CDR3: TGTGCCAGCATCCGGGACACAAAGTTACCCGAGCTGTTTTTT. It encodes CASIRDTKLPELFF.